This TCR beta chain was retrieved from a study of radiation and T cells in renal cell carcinoma. This CDR3 is built from 16 residues. After removal of 3 bases from V and 2 bases from J, the junction contained 10 bases not matched to a gene. The germline CDR1 and CDR2 sequences are SGDLS and YYNGEE. This table comes from immunoSEQ multiplex PCR, and its TCRdb copy is limited to in-frame clones, with some not included. The sample has 130,000 or so clones; approximately 87% are singletons. Time point described: baseline pretreatment blood. Treatment: 15 Gy SBRT to primary tumor, nephrectomy 4 weeks later. The patient's renal cell carcinoma had clear cell pathology.

The origin of this receptor is a woman aged 45 to 65 with renal cell carcinoma. The source material was blood, sampled from a patient whose treatment included radiotherapy and nephrectomy. This rearrangement joins TRBV9 to TRBJ2-5; 7 bases agree with TRBD1. CDR3 DNA sequence: TGTGCCAGCAGCGCCAGGGGCCACAGGGGTCAAGAGACCCAGTACTTC. This gives the protein CASSARGHRGQETQYF.